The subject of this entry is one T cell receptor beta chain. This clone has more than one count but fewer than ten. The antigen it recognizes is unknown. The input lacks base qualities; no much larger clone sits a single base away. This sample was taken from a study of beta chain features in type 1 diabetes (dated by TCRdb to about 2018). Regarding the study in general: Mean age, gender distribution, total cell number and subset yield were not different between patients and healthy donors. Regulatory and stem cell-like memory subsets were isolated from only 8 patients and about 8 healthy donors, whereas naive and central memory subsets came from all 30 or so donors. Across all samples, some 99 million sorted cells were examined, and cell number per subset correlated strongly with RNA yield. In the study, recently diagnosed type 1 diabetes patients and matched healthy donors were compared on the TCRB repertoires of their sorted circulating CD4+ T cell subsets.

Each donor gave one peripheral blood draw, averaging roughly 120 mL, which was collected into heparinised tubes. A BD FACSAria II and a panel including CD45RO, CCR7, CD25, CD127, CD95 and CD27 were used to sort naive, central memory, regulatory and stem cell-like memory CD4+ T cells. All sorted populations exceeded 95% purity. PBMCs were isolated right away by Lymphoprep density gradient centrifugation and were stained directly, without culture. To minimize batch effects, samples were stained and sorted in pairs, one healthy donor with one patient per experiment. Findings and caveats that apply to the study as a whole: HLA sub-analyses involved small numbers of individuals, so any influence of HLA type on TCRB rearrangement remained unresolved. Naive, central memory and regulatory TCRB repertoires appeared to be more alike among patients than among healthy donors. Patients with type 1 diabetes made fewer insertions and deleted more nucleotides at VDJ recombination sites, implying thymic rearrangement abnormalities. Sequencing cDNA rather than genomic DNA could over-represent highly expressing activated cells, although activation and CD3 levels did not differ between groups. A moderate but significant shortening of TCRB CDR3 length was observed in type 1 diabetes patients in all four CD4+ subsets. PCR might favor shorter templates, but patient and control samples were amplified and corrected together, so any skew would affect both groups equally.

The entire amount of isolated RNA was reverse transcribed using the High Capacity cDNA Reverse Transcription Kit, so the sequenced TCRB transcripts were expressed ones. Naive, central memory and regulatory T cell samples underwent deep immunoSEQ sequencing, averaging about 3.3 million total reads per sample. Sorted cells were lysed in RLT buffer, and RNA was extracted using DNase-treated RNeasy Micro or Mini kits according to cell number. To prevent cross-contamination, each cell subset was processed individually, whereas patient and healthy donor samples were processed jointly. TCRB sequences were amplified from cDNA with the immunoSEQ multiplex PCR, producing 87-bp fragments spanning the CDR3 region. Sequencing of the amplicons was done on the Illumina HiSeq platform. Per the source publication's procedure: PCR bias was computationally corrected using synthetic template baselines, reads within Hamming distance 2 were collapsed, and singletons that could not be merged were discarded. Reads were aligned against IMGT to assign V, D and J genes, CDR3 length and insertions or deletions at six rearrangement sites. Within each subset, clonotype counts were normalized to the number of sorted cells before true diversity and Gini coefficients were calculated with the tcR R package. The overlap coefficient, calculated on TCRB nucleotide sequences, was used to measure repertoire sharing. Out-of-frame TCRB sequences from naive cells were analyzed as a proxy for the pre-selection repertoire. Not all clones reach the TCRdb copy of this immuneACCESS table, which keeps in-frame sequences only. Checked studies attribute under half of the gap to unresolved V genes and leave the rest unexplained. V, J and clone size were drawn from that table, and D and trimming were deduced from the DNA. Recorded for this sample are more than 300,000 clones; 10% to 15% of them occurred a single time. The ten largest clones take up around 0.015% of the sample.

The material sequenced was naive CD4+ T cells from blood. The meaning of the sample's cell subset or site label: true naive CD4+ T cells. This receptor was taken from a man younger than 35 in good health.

The sequenced DNA: TGCAGCGTTACTAGTAGCTCCTACAATGAGCAGTTCTTC. Its translation is CSVTSSSYNEQFF. The chain uses TRBV29-1 and TRBJ2-1; a tentative D match to TRBD2 spans 5 bases. From the germline V gene, CDR1 is SQVTM and CDR2 is ANQGSEA. Reading from cysteine to phenylalanine, the CDR3 counts 13 amino acids. Only the CDR3 part of the read is kept: 39 bases, read in frame from the first base. V loses 5 bases, J loses 0 bases, and the germline ends lie 8 bases apart.